The next 18 T cell receptor beta chains were all read from a single sample in a study of OX40 agonist ivuxolimab in advanced cancers. Measured with immunoSEQ multiplex PCR; TCRdb has only the in-frame clones, and not every one. The table shows about 49,000 clones, with approximately 79% occurring only once. This material consisted of CD4+ or CD8+ T cells sorted from blood, taken in a trial of the OX40 agonist ivuxolimab. Receptors were obtained from an adult with an advanced solid tumor such as melanoma, head and neck, liver or kidney cancer.

The chain is built from TRBV5-1 and TRBJ1-6; D is perhaps TRBD1 (5 bases). From germline, CDR1 is SGHRS and CDR2 YFSETQ. The CDR3 has 16 amino acids. V lost 0 bases and J lost 9, with 16 bases in between. The CDR3 DNA is TGCGCCAGCAGCTTGGAAACAGGCCAGTCCCGTTCACCCCTCCACTTT. This translates into CASSLETGQSRSPLHF.

This clone was found a few times. The CDR3 nucleotides are TGTGCCAGCAGCCCCCGGGGTGGGAAACATAATGAAAAACTGTTTTTT. Translating gives CASSPRGGKHNEKLFF. This chain uses TRBV13 with TRBJ1-4; D gene ambiguous. Germline CDR1 and CDR2: PRHDT and FYEKMQ (reference sequence). Trimming took 5 bases from V and 4 from J, leaving 17 bases between them. The CDR3 runs to 16 residues.

The chain couples TRBV9 to TRBJ1-1; possible D gene TRBD1, 6 bases. This CDR3 comprises 15 residues. Trimming removed 4 bases at V and 6 bases at J, with 19 bases between. CDR1 and CDR2 (germline): SGDLS, YYNGEE. The CDR3 spells CASSPGGWGQAEAFF. CDR3 DNA: TGTGCCAGCAGCCCGGGGGGCTGGGGGCAGGCTGAAGCTTTCTTT.

The gene calls are TRBV7-6 and TRBJ2-7; weak D call: TRBD2 (5 bases). The V and J ends lost 1 base and 5 bases respectively, with 15 bases between them. The CDR3 consists of 15 residues. In germline, CDR1 is SGHVS, CDR2 FNYEAQ. Written as DNA, the CDR3 is TGTGCCAGCAGCTTAGAACCATCGCCGAGGGACGAGCAGTACTTC. Translated: CASSLEPSPRDEQYF.

This clone was seen once. CDR3 nucleotide sequence: TGTGCCAGCAGCTTGGATGGGGGGAGTGGGTCACCCCTCCACTTT. Encoded protein: CASSLDGGSGSPLHF. The chain joins TRBV5-4 to TRBJ1-6; D possibly corresponds to TRBD1 (5 bases). This CDR3 has 15 amino acids. Germline lookup yields CDR1 SGHNT and CDR2 YYREEE (reference sequence). Deletions cut 0 bases from V and 10 bases from J, with 14 bases between.

Here the CDR3 DNA reads TGTGCCAGCAGTACAAGACAGGGTCGGGGGGAGACCCAGTACTTC. Translating gives CASSTRQGRGETQYF. The V call is TRBV6-1, the J call TRBJ2-5; D is perhaps TRBD1 (7 bases). Germline CDR1 MNHNS, CDR2 SASEGT. Between the trimmed V and J ends, which lost 5 bases and 5 bases, there was a span of 18 bases. The CDR3 has 15 residues.

The chain has TRBV6-5 and TRBJ2-1; possibly TRBD1 for D (5 bases). The CDR3 loop spans 13 amino acids. CDR1 is MNHEY, CDR2 SVGAGI, per germline. Trimming took 5 bases from V and 4 from J, leaving 9 bases between them. The CDR3 DNA is TGTGCCAGCAGTGTCCCAGGGTACAATGAGCAGTTCTTC. This codes for CASSVPGYNEQFF.

The chain uses TRBV4-3 and TRBJ2-1, with 8 bases that match TRBD2. CDR1 and CDR2 (germline): LGHNA, YSLEER. There are 15 residues in the CDR3. Losses at the gene ends were 3 bases for V and 1 base for J; bases not matched to a gene: 2. The chain's CDR3 is CASSQTSASYNEQFF. The CDR3 DNA sequence: TGCGCCAGCAGCCAGACTAGCGCATCCTACAATGAGCAGTTCTTC.

V usage is TRBV5-1 and J usage is TRBJ2-1, with 9 bases aligning to TRBD2. This CDR3 spans 15 amino acids. Losses at the gene ends were 4 bases for V and 4 bases for J; bases not matched to a gene: 6. Germline CDR1 is SGHRS and CDR2 is YFSETQ. CDR3 sequence reads: CASSPIAGVYNEQFF. The CDR3 bases are TGCGCCAGCAGCCCAATAGCGGGAGTGTACAATGAGCAGTTCTTC.

The chain recombines TRBV7-9 with TRBJ2-2; D is possibly TRBD2 (6 bases). CDR3 length equals 14 residues. The ends were cut back, 4 bases at V and 3 bases at J, with 9 bases in the middle. Germline V gives CDR1 SEHNR, CDR2 FQNEAQ (reference sequence). CDR3: CASSSTRDTGELFF. CDR3 nucleotides: TGTGCCAGCAGCTCGACTAGGGACACCGGGGAGCTGTTTTTT.

The chain joins TRBV11-2 to TRBJ2-1, with 7 bases aligning to TRBD2. Germline V CDR1 and CDR2: SGHAT, FQNNGV. The CDR3 sequence is 15 residues long. V lost 5 bases to trimming and J lost 3 bases; unmatched junction nucleotides: 7. The CDR3 nucleotides are TGTGCCAGCAGCGTACCGGGGGGAGGCTACAATGAGCAGTTCTTC. Its translation: CASSVPGGGYNEQFF. The entire variable domain, with the rest obtained from reference TRBV11-2 and TRBJ2-1, is as follows: EAGVAQSPRYKIIEKRQSVAFWCNPISGHATLYWYQQILGQGPKLLIQFQNNGVVDDSQLPKDRFSAERLKGVDSTLKIQPAKLEDSAVYLCASSVPGGGYNEQFFGPGTRLTVL.

V gene TRBV4-2 combines with J gene TRBJ2-5, with a possible D match to TRBD2 (5 bases). The V and J ends lost 0 bases and 7 bases respectively, with 12 bases between them. The CDR3 is 14 amino acids. The germline V gene has CDR1 LGHNA and CDR2 YNFKEQ. The CDR3 DNA reads TGTGCCAGCAGCCAAGACACCGGGATTGGGACCCAGTACTTC. Protein product: CASSQDTGIGTQYF.

The chain has TRBV18 and TRBJ2-2; D call uncertain. Germline V gene sequence: CDR1 KGHSH, CDR2 LQKENI. Trimming cost V 2 bases and J 7 bases, with 14 bases left between them. The CDR3 totals 15 residues. This chain's CDR3 is CASSPGVTRSGELFF. The CDR3 DNA sequence: TGTGCCAGCTCACCAGGGGTGACACGGAGCGGGGAGCTGTTTTTT.

CDR3 in amino acids: CASSPSRDEDEQFF. The CDR3 region has the DNA TGTGCCAGCTCACCTAGCCGGGACGAGGATGAGCAGTTCTTC. V gene TRBV18 combines with J gene TRBJ2-1; D assignment may be TRBD1 or TRBD2 (5 bases each). The CDR3 extends over 14 amino acids. Deletions cut 3 bases from V and 8 bases from J, with 14 bases between. From germline, CDR1 is KGHSH and CDR2 LQKENI. Variable domain in full (rest from reference TRBV18 and TRBJ2-1): NAGVMQNPRHLVRRRGQEARLRCSPMKGHSHVYWYRQLPEEGLKFMVYLQKENIIDESGMPKERFSAEFPKEGPSILRIQQVVRGDSAAYFCASSPSRDEDEQFFGPGTRLTVL.

The J gene is TRBJ2-2, the V gene TRBV13; 10 bases fit TRBD2. The germline CDR1 and CDR2 sequences are PRHDT and FYEKMQ (reference sequence). CDR3 length equals 16 residues. Trimming took 0 bases from V and 3 from J; bases not matched to a gene: 1. CDR3 nucleotides: TGTGCCAGCAGCTTAGGACTAGCGGGGTACACCGGGGAGCTGTTTTTT. Translating it yields CASSLGLAGYTGELFF.

The sample holds one count of this clone. V usage is TRBV7-9 and J usage is TRBJ2-5; perhaps TRBD1 as D (6 bases). Germline V gene data show CDR1 as SEHNR and CDR2 as FQNEAQ (reference sequence). This CDR3 contains 15 residues. With 6 bases removed from V and 5 bases from J, the gap between germline ends came to 19 bases. CDR3 loop: CASSLRGGTWETQYF. The DNA of the CDR3 is TGTGCCAGCAGTCTCCGAGGGGGTACGTGGGAGACCCAGTACTTC. Full variable domain (outside the CDR3, taken from reference TRBV7-9 and TRBJ2-5): DTGVSQNPRHKITKRGQNVTFRCDPISEHNRLYWYRQTLGQGPEFLTYFQNEAQLEKSRLLSDRFSAERPKGSFSTLEIQRTEQGDSAMYLCASSLRGGTWETQYFGPGTRLLVL.

The rearrangement joins TRBV27 to TRBJ2-7; 10 positions match TRBD2. With V trimmed by 5 bases and J by 3 bases, 7 bases remained unmatched. The length of the CDR3 is 15 residues. Germline V gene sequence: CDR1 MNHEY, CDR2 SMNVEV (reference sequence). The CDR3 region is CASSTSGRAFYEQYF. The CDR3 bases are TGTGCCAGCAGTACAAGCGGGAGGGCCTTCTACGAGCAGTACTTC.

The rearrangement links TRBV7-7 to TRBJ1-6; D possibly corresponds to TRBD1 (5 bases). The CDR3 is 17 residues long. The germline V and J ends were trimmed by 4 bases and 0 bases, with 13 bases remaining between them. Germline assignment: CDR1 SSHAT and CDR2 FNYEAQ (reference sequence). The CDR3 here is CASSYGTPSSYNSPLHF. In DNA, the CDR3 is TGTGCCAGCAGCTACGGGACTCCGAGCTCCTATAATTCACCCCTCCACTTT.